The 4 T cell receptor beta chains below were found in one sample sequenced in a study of metastatic and nonmetastatic thyroid tumors. Treatment of any kind had been given to no patient before thyroid surgery. TCRdb re-processed the PCR reads through MiXCR. The sample yields 20,000 to 25,000 clones, about 15% seen once. The sample was blood. These receptors were obtained from a female donor with papillary thyroid cancer or a benign thyroid nodule (not recorded which). Some clones in this sample may be carry-over from other donors' samples.

The chain carries TRBV6-1 and TRBJ2-1; D not certain. Germline lookup yields CDR1 MNHNS and CDR2 SASEGT. The V and J ends lost 6 bases and 1 base respectively, with 10 bases between them. CDR3 length equals 14 residues. The CDR3 DNA follows: TGTGCCAGCAGAACGGTGTCGTCCTACAATGAGCAGTTCTTC. This gives the protein CASRTVSSYNEQFF.

This clone was counted ten times or more. The chain links TRBV20-1 to TRBJ2-1, with TRBD2 identical over 7 bases. CDR3 length equals 15 residues. V shed 3 bases and J 0 bases; nucleotides not matched to a gene: 5. Germline V gene data show CDR1 as DFQATT and CDR2 as SNEGSKA (reference sequence). CDR3 residues: CSARGGYSSYNEQFF. CDR3 sequence (DNA): TGCAGTGCTAGGGGGGGGTACAGCTCCTACAATGAGCAGTTCTTC.

This clone is medium-sized in the sample. The chain carries TRBV6-1 and TRBJ2-5, with D perhaps matching TRBD1 (5 bases). This CDR3 is 14 amino acids long. The germline gives CDR1 MNHNS, CDR2 SASEGT. The V and J ends lost 2 bases and 5 bases respectively, with 12 bases between them. CDR3 residues: CASSEMWAGETQYF. The DNA for the CDR3 is TGTGCCAGCAGTGAAATGTGGGCAGGGGAGACCCAGTACTTC.

The chain combines TRBV20-1 with TRBJ2-2; 8 positions agree with TRBD1. J gave up 1 base and V 6 bases, and 7 bases lay outside the gene matches. Germline CDR1 and CDR2: DFQATT and SNEGSKA (reference sequence). The CDR3 is made up of 15 amino acids. CDR3 protein: CSAPTGGKNTGELFF. CDR3 DNA: TGCAGTGCCCCTACAGGGGGGAAGAACACCGGGGAGCTGTTTTTT.